The entry below gives a single TCR beta chain sequence along with its context. The antigen remains unidentified. Naive or memory CD4+ cells were cultured 1:1 with T cell-depleted PBMCs plus CEF. CEF-cultured naive and memory CD4+ T cell DNA got survey-level sequencing. Some clones are missing from TCRdb's copy, which holds only in-frame ones; the method was immunoSEQ multiplex PCR. This sample has approximately 31,000 clones; roughly four fifths occur once, and the top ten carry 3.4%. This record belongs to a study of CD4 T cells in relation to SARS-CoV-2 and coronaviruses. Overall study context: TCR beta CDR3s were sequenced after approximately ten-day antigen culture of PBMCs.

General study points: In 55% to 75% of donors, memory CD4+ clonotypes crossrecognized SARS-CoV-2 and at least one common cold coronavirus spike.

Germline CDR1 and CDR2: SNHLY and FYNNEI. CDR3 size: 16 residues. Trimming took 8 bases from V and 0 from J, leaving 17 bases between them. The TCR sequence derives from an adult with COVID-19. The specimen was memory CD4+ T cells from PBMCs, cultured in vitro. The chain is built from TRBV2 and TRBJ1-3, with D possibly being TRBD1 (6 bases). CDR3 region: CASLLEGTLSGNTIYF. The CDR3, as DNA: TGTGCCAGCCTACTCGAGGGGACACTCTCTGGAAACACCATATATTTT.